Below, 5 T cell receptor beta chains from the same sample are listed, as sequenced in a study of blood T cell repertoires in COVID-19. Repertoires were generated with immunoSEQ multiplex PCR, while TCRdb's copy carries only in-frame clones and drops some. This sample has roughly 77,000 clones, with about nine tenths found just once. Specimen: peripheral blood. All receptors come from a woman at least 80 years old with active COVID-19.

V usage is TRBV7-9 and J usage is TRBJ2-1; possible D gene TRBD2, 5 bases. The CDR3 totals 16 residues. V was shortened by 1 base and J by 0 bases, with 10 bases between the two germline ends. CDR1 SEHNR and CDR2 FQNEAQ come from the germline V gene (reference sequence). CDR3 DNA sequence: TGTGCCAGCAGCTTAGGCGGAGGCGGCTCCTACAATGAGCAGTTCTTC. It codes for CASSLGGGGSYNEQFF. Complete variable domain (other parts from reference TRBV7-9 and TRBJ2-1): DTGVSQNPRHKITKRGQNVTFRCDPISEHNRLYWYRQTLGQGPEFLTYFQNEAQLEKSRLLSDRFSAERPKGSFSTLEIQRTEQGDSAMYLCASSLGGGGSYNEQFFGPGTRLTVL.

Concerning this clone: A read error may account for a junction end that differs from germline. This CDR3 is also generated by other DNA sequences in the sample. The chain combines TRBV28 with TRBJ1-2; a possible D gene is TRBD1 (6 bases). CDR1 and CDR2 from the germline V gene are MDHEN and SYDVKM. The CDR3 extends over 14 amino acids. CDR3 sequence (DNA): TGTGCCAGCAGATCACAGGGAACCCTCTATGGCTATACCTTC. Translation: CASRSQGTLYGYTF.

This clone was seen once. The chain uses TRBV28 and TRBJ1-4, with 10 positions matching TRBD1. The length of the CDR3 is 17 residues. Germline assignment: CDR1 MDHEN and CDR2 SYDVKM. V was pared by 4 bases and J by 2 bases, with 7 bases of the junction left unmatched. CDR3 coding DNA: TGTGCCAGCAGTTCCCGGACAGGGGGTGAGACTAATGAAAAACTGTTTTTT. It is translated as CASSSRTGGETNEKLFF.

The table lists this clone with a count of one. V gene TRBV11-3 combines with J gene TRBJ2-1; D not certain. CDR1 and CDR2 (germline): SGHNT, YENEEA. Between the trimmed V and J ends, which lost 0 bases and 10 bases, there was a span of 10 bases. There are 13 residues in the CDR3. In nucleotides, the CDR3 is TGTGCCAGCAGCTTAGAACGCTCTACCGAGCAGTTCTTC. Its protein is CASSLERSTEQFF.

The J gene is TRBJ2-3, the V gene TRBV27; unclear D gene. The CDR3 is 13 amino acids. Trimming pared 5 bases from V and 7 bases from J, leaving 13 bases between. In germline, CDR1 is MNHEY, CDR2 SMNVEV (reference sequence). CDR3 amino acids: CASSPRKPYTQYF. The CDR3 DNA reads TGTGCCAGCAGTCCCCGAAAGCCGTATACGCAGTATTTT.